This TCR beta chain was captured in a study of spatial heterogeneity in lung cancer. Overall study findings and caveats: How many expanded intratumoral alpha and beta TCRs were present tracked the tumor mutation count, which was a count of nonsynonymous mutations.

TCR cDNA molecules were tagged individually, and each one carried a unique molecular identifier. TCRdb used MiXCR to reprocess the 5' RACE reads, holding one entry per CDR3 protein. The table records some 10,000 distinct CDR3 sequences, about 5.2% of them present only once. Time point here: sample taken at primary tumor resection. Whole RNA, isolated from tumor, nontumor lung or frozen PBMC, was sequenced without prior sorting. The CDR3 has 16 amino acids. V was clipped by 1 base and J by 0 bases, with 10 bases between them. The germline V gene encodes CDR1 SGHTA and CDR2 FQGNSA. This clonotype turned up a few times. The antigen is undetermined.

The sequence came from a male donor with early-stage non-small cell lung cancer. Specimen: lung tumor tissue, collected at surgery. The chain combines TRBV7-2 with TRBJ2-1, with D possibly TRBD1 on 6 matching bases. This CDR3 reads CASSLVADSSYNEQFF. The CDR3 DNA reads as TGTGCCAGCAGCTTAGTGGCGGACAGCTCCTACAATGAGCAGTTCTTC.